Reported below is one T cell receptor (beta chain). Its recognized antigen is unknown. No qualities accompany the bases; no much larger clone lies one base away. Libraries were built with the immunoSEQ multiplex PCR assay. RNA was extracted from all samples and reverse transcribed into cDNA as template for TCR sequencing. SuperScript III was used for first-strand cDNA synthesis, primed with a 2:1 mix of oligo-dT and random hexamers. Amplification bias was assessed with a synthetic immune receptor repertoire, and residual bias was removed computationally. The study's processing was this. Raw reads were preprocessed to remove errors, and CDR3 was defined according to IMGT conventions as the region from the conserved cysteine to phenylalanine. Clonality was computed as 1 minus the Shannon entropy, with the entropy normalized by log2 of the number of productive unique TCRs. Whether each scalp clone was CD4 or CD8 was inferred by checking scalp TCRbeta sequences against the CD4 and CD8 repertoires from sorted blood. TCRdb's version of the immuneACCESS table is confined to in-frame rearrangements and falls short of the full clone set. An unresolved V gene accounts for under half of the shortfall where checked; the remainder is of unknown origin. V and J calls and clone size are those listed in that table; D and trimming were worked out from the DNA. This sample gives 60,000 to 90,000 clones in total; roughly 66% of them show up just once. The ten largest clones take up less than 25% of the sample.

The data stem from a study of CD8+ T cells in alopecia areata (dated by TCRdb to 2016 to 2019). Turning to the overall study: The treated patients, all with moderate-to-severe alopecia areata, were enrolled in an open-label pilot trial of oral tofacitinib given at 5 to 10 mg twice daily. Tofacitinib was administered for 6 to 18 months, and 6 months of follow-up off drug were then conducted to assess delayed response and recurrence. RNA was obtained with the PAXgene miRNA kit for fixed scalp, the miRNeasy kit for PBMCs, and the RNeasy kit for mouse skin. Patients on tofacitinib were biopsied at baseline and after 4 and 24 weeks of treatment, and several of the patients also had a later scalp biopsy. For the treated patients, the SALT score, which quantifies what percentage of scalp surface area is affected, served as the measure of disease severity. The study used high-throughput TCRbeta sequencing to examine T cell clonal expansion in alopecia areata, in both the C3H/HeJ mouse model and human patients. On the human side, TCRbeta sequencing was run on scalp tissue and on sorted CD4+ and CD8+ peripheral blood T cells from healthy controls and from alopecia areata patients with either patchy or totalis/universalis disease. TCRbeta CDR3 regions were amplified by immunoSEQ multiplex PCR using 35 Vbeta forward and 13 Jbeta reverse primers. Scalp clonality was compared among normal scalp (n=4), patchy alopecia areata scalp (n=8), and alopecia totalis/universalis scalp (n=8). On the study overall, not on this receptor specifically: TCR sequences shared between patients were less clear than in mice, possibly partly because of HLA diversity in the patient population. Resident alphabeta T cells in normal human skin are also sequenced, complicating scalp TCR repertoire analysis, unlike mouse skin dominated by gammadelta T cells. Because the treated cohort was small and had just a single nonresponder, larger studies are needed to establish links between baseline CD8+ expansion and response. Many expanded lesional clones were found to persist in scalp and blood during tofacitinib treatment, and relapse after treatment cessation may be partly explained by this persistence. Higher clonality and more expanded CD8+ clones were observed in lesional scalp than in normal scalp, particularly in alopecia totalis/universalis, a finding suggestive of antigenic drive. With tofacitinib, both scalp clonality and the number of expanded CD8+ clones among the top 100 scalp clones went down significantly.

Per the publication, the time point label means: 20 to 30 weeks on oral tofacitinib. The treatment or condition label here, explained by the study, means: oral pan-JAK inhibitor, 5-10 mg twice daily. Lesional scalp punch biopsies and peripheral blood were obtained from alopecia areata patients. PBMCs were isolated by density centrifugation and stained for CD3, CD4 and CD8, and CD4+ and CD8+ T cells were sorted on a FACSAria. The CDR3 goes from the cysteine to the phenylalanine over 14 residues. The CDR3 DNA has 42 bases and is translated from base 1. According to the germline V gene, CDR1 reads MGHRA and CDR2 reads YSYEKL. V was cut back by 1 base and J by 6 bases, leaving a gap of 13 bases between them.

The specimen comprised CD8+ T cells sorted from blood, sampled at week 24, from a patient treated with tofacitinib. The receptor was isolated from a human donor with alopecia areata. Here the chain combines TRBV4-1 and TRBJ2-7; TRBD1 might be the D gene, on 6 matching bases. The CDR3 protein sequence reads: CASSQGTGFGEQYF. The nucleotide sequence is TGCGCCAGCAGCCAAGGTACAGGGTTTGGCGAGCAGTACTTC.